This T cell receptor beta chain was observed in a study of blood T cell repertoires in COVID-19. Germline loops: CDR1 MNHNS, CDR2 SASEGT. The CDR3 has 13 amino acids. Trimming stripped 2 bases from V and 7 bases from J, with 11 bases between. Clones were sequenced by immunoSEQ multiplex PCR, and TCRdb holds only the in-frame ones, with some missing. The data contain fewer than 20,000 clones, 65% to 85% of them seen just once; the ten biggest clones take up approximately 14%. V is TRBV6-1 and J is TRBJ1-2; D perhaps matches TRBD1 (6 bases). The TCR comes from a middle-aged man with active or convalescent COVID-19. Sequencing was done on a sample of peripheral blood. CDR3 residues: CASSEWGTSGYTF. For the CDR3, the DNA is TGTGCCAGCAGTGAATGGGGGACATCTGGCTACACCTTC.